This record looks at one TCR beta chain sequence and its context. The entry originates in a study of shared T cell receptors in the human thymus. TCRdb's copy holds only in-frame clones and misses some; the assay was immunoSEQ multiplex PCR. The sample carries about 540,000 clones, approximately 80% recorded once. This CDR3 has 21 amino acids. Trimming cost V 0 bases and J 4 bases; bases outside gene matches: 17. Germline CDR1 reads SGHRS; CDR2 reads YFSETQ. This sample was also put to use in a study of human thymus T cells.

Sequencing used thymocytes. This sequence joins TRBV5-1 and TRBJ2-5, with 14 bases matching TRBD2. The receptor was derived from a boy younger than two with a congenital heart defect. The CDR3 protein is CASSLAGCPGTSGRTTETQYF. For the CDR3, the DNA is TGCGCCAGCAGCTTGGCGGGGTGTCCCGGGACTAGCGGGAGAACCACAGAGACCCAGTACTTC.